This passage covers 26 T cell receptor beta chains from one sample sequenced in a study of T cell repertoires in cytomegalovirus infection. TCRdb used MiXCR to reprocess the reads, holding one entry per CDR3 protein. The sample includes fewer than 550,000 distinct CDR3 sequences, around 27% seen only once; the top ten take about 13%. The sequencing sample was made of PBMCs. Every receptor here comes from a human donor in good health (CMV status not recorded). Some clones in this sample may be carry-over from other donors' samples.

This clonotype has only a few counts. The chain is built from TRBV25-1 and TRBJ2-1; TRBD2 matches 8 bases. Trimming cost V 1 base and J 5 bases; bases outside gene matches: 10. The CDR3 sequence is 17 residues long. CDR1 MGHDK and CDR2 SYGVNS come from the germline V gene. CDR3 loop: CASSEWYGTSIDNEQFF. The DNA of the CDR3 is TGTGCCAGCAGTGAATGGTATGGGACTAGTATAGACAATGAGCAGTTCTTC.

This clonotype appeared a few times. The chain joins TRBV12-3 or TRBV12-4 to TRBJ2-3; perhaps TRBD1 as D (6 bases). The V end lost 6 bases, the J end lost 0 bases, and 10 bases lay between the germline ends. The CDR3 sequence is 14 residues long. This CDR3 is CASSRTASTDTQYF. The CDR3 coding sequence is TGTGCCAGCAGCCGGACAGCTAGCACAGATACGCAGTATTTT.

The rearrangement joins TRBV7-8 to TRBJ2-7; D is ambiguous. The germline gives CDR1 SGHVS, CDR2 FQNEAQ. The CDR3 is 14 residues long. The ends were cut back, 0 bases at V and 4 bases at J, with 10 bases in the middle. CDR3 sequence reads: CASSLAPTLYEQYV. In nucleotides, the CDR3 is TGTGCCAGCAGCTTAGCCCCGACCTTATACGAGCAGTACGTC.

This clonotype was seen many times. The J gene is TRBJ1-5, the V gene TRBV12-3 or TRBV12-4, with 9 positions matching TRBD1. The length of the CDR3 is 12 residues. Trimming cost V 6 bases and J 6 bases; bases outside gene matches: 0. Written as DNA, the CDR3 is TGTGCCAGCAGACAGGGGGCTCAGCCCCAGCATTTT. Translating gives CASRQGAQPQHF.

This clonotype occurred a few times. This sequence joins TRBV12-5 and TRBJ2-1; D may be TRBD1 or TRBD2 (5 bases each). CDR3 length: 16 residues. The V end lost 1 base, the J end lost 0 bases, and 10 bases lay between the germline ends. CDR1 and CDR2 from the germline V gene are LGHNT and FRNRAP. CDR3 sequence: CASGLEGRSSYNEQFF. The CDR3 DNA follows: TGTGCTAGTGGTTTGGAGGGACGTAGCTCCTACAATGAGCAGTTCTTC.

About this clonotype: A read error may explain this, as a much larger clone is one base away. This chain's CDR3 is CASSTPGETQYF. The DNA of the CDR3 is TGTGCCAGCAGCACCCCGGGGGAGACCCAGTACTTC. The rearrangement links TRBV9 to TRBJ2-5, with a tentative D call TRBD2 (5 bases). V was shortened by 4 bases and J by 5 bases, with 9 bases between the two germline ends. Germline V gene lookup returns CDR1 SGDLS and CDR2 YYNGEE. The CDR3 totals 12 residues.

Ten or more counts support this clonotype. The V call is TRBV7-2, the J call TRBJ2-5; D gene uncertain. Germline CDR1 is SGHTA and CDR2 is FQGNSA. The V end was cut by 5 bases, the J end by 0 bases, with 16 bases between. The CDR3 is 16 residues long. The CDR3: CASSQTNGLYQETQYF. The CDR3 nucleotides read TGTGCCAGCAGCCAAACTAACGGGCTCTACCAAGAGACCCAGTACTTC.

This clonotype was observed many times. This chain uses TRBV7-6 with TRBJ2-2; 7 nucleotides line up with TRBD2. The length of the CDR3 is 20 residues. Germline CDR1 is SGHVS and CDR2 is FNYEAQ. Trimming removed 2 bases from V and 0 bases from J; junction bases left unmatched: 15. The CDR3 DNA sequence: TGTGCCAGCAGCTTATGGGGGGTCCGTATGCGGGAGACGAACACCGGGGAGCTGTTTTTT. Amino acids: CASSLWGVRMRETNTGELFF.

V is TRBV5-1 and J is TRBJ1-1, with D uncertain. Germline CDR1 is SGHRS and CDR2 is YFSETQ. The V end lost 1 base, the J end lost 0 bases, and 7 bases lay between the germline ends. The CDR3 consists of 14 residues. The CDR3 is CASSLNGLNTEAFF. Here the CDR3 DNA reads TGCGCCAGCAGCTTGAACGGGCTGAACACTGAAGCTTTCTTT.

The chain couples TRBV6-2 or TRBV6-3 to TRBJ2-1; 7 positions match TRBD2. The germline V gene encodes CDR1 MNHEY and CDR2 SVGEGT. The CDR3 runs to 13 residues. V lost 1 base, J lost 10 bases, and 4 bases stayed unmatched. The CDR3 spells CASSYFGGTEQFF. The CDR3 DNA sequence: TGTGCCAGCAGTTACTTCGGGGGGACCGAGCAGTTCTTC.

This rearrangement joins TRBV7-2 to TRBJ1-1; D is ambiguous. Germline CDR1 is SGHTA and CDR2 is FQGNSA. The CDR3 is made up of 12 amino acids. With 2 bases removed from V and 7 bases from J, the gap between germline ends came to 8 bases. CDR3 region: CASSLLGLEAFF. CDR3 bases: TGTGCCAGCAGCTTATTGGGTCTTGAAGCTTTCTTT.

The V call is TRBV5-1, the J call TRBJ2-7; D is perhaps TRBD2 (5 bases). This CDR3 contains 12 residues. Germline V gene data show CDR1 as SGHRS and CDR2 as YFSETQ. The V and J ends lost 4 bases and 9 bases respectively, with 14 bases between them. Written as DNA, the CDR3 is TGCGCCAGCAGCATGGACGACGGGGTGCAGTACGTC. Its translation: CASSMDDGVQYV.

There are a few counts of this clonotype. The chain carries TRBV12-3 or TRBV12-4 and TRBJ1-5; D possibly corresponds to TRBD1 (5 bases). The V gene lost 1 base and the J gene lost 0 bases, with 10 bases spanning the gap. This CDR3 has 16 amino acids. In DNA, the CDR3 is TGTGCCAGCAGTTTAGGAGGAGGGGTTAGCAATCAGCCCCAGCATTTT. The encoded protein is CASSLGGGVSNQPQHF.

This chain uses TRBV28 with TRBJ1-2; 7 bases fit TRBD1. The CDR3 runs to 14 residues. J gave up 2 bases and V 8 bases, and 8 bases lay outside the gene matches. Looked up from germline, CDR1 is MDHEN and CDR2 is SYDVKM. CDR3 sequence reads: CASGGQPINYGYTF. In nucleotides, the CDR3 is TGTGCCAGCGGGGGACAGCCAATAAACTATGGCTACACCTTC.

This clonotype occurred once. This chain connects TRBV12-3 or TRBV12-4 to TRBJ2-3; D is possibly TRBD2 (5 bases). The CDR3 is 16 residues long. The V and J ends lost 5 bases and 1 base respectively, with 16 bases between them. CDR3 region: CASSPGRHSGTDTQYF. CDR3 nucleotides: TGTGCCAGCAGTCCGGGGAGACACTCTGGCACAGATACGCAGTATTTT.

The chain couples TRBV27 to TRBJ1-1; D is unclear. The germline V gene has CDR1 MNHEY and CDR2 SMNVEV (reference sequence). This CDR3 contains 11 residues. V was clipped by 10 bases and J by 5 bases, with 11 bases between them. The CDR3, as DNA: TGTGCCACGTCCTTTGGGACTGAAGCTTTCTTT. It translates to CATSFGTEAFF.

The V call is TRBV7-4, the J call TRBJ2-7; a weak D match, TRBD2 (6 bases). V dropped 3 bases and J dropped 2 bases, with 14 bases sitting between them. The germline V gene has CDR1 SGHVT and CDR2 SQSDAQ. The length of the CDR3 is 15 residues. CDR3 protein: CASSFSPASAYEQYF. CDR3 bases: TGTGCCAGCAGCTTTTCCCCAGCTAGCGCCTACGAGCAGTACTTC.

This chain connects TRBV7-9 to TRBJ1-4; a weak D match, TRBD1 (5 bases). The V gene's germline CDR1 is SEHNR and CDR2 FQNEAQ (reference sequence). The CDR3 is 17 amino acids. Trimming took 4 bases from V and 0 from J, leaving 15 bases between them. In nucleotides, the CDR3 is TGTGCCAGCAGCTCCCCGGGGGGAATTGCAACTAATGAAAAACTGTTTTTT. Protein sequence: CASSSPGGIATNEKLFF.

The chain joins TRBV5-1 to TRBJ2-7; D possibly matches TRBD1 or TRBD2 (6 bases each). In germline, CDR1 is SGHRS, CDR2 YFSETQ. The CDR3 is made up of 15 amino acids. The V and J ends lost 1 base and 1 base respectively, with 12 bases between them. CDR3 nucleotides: TGCGCCAGCAGCTTGTACGGGGGCGATTCCTACGAGCAGTACGTC. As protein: CASSLYGGDSYEQYV.

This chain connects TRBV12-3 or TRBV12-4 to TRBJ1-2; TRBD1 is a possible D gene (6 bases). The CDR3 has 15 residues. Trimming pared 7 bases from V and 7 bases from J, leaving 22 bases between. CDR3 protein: CASIRSDVGGFGYTF. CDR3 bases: TGTGCCAGCATTCGTTCCGATGTGGGGGGCTTTGGCTACACCTTC.

CDR3 amino acids: CSARDAGTALNQPQHF. CDR3 nucleotide sequence: TGCAGTGCTAGAGACGCCGGGACAGCACTTAATCAGCCCCAGCATTTT. V usage is TRBV20-1 and J usage is TRBJ1-5; 7 nucleotides agree with TRBD1. V dropped 0 bases and J dropped 4; count of bases not matched to a gene: 9. This CDR3 spans 16 amino acids. Germline V lookup: CDR1 DFQATT, CDR2 SNEGSKA (reference sequence).

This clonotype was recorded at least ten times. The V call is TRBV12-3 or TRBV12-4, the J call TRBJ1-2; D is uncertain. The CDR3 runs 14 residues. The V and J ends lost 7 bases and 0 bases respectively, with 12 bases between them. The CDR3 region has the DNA TGTGCCAGCAATAATCGAACCGCTAACTATGGCTACACCTTC. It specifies CASNNRTANYGYTF.

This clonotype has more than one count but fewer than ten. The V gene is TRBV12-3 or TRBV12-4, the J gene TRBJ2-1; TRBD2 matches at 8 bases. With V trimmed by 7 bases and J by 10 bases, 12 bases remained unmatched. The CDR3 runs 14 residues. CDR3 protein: CASISPGLVSEQFF. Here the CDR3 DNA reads TGTGCCAGCATATCGCCGGGACTAGTATCCGAGCAGTTCTTC.

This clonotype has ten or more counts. The CDR3 sequence: CASSRGGQGWSHEQYF. DNA for the CDR3: TGTGCCAGCAGCCGGGGTGGACAGGGGTGGAGCCACGAGCAGTACTTC. The rearrangement uses TRBV7-2 and TRBJ2-7, with TRBD1 matching over 9 bases. Germline assignment: CDR1 SGHTA and CDR2 FQGNSA. This CDR3 spans 16 amino acids. The J segment lost 5 bases and the V segment lost 5 bases, leaving 13 bases of the junction unmatched.

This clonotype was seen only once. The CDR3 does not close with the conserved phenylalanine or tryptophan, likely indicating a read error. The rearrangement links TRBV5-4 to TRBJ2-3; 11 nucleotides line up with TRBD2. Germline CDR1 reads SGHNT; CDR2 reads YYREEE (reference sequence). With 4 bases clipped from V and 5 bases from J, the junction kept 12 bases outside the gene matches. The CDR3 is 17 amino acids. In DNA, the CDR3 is TGTGCCAGCAGCAGGACGCCACTAGCGGGAGTGCTAGATACGCAGTATTGT. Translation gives CASSRTPLAGVLDTQYC.

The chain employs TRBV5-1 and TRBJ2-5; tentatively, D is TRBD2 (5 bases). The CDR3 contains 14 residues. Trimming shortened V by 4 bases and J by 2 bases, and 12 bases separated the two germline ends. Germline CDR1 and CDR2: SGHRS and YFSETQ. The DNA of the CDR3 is TGCGCCAGCAGCCCGGGGTTGAGACAAGAGACCCAGTACTTC. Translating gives CASSPGLRQETQYF.